This T cell receptor (beta chain) appears in the sequencing data of a study of T cell repertoires in cytomegalovirus infection. Study-wide background: Shared public TCR beta signatures pointed to both CMV infection and a matching HLA type. General study findings and limits: Based on cumulative public TCR beta family frequency, carriers of CMV plus the relevant HLA were identified.

Germline assignment: CDR1 SGHDN and CDR2 FVKESK. Trimming took 2 bases from V and 4 from J; bases not matched to a gene: 7. The CDR3 is 16 residues long. From the reads, TCRdb called clonotypes with MiXCR, one entry per CDR3 protein. Counted here are 650,000 to 900,000 distinct CDR3 sequences, roughly 29% occurring once; the ten biggest clones make up 10% to 15%. Notes on this clonotype: Its antigen is as yet unknown.

The TCR was taken from a human donor in good health (CMV status not recorded). Some clones in this sample may be carry-over from other donors' samples. V usage is TRBV14 and J usage is TRBJ2-1; 8 bases fit TRBD1. The sample consisted of cultured CD8+ T cells from PBMCs, taken from culture after CMV antigen stimulation. The CDR3 loop is CASSQPGTGYYNEQFF. In nucleotides, the CDR3 is TGTGCCAGCAGCCAACCCGGGACAGGCTATTACAATGAGCAGTTCTTC.